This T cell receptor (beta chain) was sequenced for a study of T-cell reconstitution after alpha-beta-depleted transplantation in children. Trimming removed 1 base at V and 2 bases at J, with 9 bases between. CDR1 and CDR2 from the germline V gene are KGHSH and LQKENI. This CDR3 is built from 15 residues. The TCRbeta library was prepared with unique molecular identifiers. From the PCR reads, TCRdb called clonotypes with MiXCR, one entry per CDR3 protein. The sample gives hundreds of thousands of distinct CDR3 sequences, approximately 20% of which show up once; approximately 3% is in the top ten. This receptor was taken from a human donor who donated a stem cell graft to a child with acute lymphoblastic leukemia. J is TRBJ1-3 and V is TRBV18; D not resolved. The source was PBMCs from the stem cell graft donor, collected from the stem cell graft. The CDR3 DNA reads TGTGCCAGCTCACCACAGGAAGCGCCTGGAAACACCATATATTTT. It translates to CASSPQEAPGNTIYF.